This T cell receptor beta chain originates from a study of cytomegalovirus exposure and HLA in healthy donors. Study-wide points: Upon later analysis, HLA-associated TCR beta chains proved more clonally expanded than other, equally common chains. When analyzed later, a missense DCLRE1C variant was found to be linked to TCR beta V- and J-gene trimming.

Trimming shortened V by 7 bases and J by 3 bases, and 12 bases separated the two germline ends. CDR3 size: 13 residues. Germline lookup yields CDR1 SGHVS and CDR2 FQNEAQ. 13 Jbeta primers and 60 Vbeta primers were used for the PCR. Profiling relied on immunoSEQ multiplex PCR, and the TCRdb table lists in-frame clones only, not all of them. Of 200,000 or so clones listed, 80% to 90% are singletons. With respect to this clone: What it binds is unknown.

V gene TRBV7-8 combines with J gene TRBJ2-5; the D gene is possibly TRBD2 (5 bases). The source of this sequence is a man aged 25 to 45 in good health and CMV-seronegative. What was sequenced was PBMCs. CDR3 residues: CASKGDSEETQYF. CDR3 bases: TGTGCCAGCAAGGGAGACTCGGAAGAGACCCAGTACTTC. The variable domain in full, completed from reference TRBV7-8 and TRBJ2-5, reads GAGVSQSPRYKVAKRGQDVALRCDPISGHVSLFWYQQALGQGPEFLTYFQNEAQLDKSGLPSDRFFAERPEGSVSTLKIQRTQQEDSAVYLCASKGDSEETQYFGPGTRLLVL.